What follows are 7 T cell receptor beta chains derived from one specimen sequenced in a study of cytomegalovirus exposure and HLA in healthy donors. Researchers ran the PCR with 60 Vbeta and 13 Jbeta primers. Clones were sequenced by immunoSEQ multiplex PCR, and TCRdb holds only the in-frame ones, with some missing. The sample contains about 150,000 clones, 84% of which appear only once. Sequenced: PBMCs. The receptors stem from a man between 18 and 35 years old in good health and CMV-seronegative.

This rearrangement joins TRBV6-1 to TRBJ2-1; TRBD1 aligns across 8 bases. The CDR3 runs 15 residues. The germline V gene has CDR1 MNHNS and CDR2 SASEGT. V gave up 4 bases and J gave up 3 bases; unmatched junction bases: 5. CDR3 nucleotides: TGTGCCAGCAGTGTGCAGGGGGCATTCTACAATGAGCAGTTCTTC. This sequence encodes CASSVQGAFYNEQFF.

J is TRBJ1-5 and V is TRBV5-8; D is undetermined. The CDR3 covers 16 residues. V was clipped by 0 bases and J by 1 base, with 11 bases between them. Germline loops: CDR1 SGHTS, CDR2 YDEGEE. As DNA, the CDR3 is TGTGCCAGCAGCTTGGCGTTGACGGGGAGCAATCAGCCCCAGCATTTT. Translating gives CASSLALTGSNQPQHF.

The chain combines TRBV10-3 with TRBJ2-7, with a tentative D call TRBD2 (5 bases). The CDR3 has 15 residues. Germline loops: CDR1 ENHRY, CDR2 SYGVKD. The V end lost 7 bases, the J end lost 0 bases, and 16 bases lay between the germline ends. CDR3 sequence: CAITEGAADSYEQYF. CDR3 in DNA: TGTGCCATCACCGAAGGAGCGGCGGACTCCTACGAGCAGTACTTC.

A single count supports this clone. This rearrangement joins TRBV19 to TRBJ2-4; 9 bases are shared with TRBD2. The CDR3 consists of 16 residues. CDR1 is LNHDA, CDR2 SQIVND, per germline (reference sequence). With 5 bases clipped from V and 2 bases from J, the junction kept 7 bases outside the gene matches. The CDR3 DNA is TGTGCCAGTAGTCCGCGGGGGGGAGGAACCAAAAACATTCAGTACTTC. This gives the protein CASSPRGGGTKNIQYF.

The chain has TRBV28 and TRBJ2-7; the D gene is possibly TRBD1 (6 bases). Germline V gene data show CDR1 as MDHEN and CDR2 as SYDVKM. The CDR3 runs to 13 residues. The V gene lost 7 bases and the J gene lost 1 base, with 11 bases spanning the gap. CDR3 in DNA: TGTGCCAGCAAAAACGGACAGTCCTACGAGCAGTACTTC. Protein: CASKNGQSYEQYF.

Turning to this clone: Other DNA sequences from this sample encode an identical CDR3 as well. This rearrangement joins TRBV29-1 to TRBJ1-1; 7 bases agree with TRBD1. V lost 4 bases, J lost 5 bases, and 4 bases stayed unmatched. The CDR3 extends over 12 amino acids. Germline loops: CDR1 SQVTM, CDR2 ANQGSEA. CDR3 sequence (DNA): TGCAGCGTTGGGACAGGACGGACTGAAGCTTTCTTT. Its translation: CSVGTGRTEAFF.

The chain employs TRBV7-9 and TRBJ2-7, with D perhaps TRBD1 (7 bases). V was cut by 5 bases and J by 2 bases, with 19 bases left in between. Per the germline V gene, CDR1 is SEHNR and CDR2 is FQNEAQ (reference sequence). The CDR3 runs 16 residues. CDR3 bases: TGTGCCAGCAGCGAAACCGGGGGACAGAGCCCCTACGAGCAGTACTTC. Translating it yields CASSETGGQSPYEQYF.